The 3 T cell receptor beta chains below all came from one sample that was sequenced in a study of Ad26.COV2.S vaccination and SARS-CoV-2 variants. Using immunoSEQ multiplex PCR, the repertoire was profiled, and TCRdb retains in-frame clones only, with some absent. Here the sample spans around 450,000 clones, roughly nine tenths being singletons. Treatment reported: around 19 received Ad26.COV2.S at low or high dose, single or two shots; roughly five received placebo; per-sample allocation not given. Day 63 following the first vaccine or placebo injection was when the samples were taken. The source was peripheral blood, collected in a trial of Ad26.COV2.S vaccine versus placebo. The source is a person aged 18-60 years who received the Ad26.COV2.S COVID-19 vaccine or a placebo.

The rearrangement joins TRBV25-1 to TRBJ1-1; D ambiguous. V dropped 2 bases and J dropped 2 bases, with 3 bases sitting between them. The CDR3 is made up of 12 amino acids. Germline assignment: CDR1 MGHDK and CDR2 SYGVNS. CDR3 DNA: TGTGCCAGCAGTGAAGCTAACACTGAAGCTTTCTTT. Translated, it gives CASSEANTEAFF.

J is TRBJ2-1 and V is TRBV7-2, with D uncertain. Germline CDR1 and CDR2: SGHTA and FQGNSA. Trimming cost V 5 bases and J 4 bases, with 24 bases left between them. The CDR3 extends over 18 amino acids. The CDR3 here is CASSPPLRGWPPYNEQFF. DNA for the CDR3: TGTGCCAGCAGCCCACCGCTGCGCGGATGGCCACCATACAATGAGCAGTTCTTC.

The chain couples TRBV5-5 to TRBJ1-2; the match to TRBD1 covers 7 bases. Germline CDR1 and CDR2: SGHKS and YYEKEE (reference sequence). V lost 7 bases, J lost 3 bases, and 15 bases stayed unmatched. This CDR3 comprises 16 residues. The CDR3 DNA reads as TGTGCCAGCGGACCCAGTACAGGGGCGCATGACTATGGCTACACCTTC. Translating gives CASGPSTGAHDYGYTF.